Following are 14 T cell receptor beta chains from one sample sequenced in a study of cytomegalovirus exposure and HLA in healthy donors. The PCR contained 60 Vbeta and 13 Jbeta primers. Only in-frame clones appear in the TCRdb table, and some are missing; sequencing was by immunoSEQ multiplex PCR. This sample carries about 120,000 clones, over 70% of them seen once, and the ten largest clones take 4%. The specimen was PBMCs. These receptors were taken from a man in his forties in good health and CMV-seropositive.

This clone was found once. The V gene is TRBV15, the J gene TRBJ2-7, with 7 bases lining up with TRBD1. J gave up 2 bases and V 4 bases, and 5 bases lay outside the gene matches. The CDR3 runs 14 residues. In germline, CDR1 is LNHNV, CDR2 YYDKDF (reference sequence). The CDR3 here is CATSIRGNTYEQYF. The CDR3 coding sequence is TGTGCCACCAGCATCAGGGGGAATACCTACGAGCAGTACTTC.

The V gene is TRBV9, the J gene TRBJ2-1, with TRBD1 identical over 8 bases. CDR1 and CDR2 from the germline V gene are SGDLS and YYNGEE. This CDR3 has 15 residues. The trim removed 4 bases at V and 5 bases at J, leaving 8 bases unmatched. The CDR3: CASSYLTGDNNEQFF. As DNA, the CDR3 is TGTGCCAGCAGCTACCTGACAGGGGATAACAATGAGCAGTTCTTC.

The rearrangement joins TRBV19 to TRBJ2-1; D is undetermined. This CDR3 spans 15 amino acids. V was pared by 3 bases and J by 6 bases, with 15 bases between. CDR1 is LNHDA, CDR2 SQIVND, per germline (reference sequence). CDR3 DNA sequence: TGTGCCAGTAGTATTCACTCCGGTACAGTCAATGAGCAGTTCTTC. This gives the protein CASSIHSGTVNEQFF.

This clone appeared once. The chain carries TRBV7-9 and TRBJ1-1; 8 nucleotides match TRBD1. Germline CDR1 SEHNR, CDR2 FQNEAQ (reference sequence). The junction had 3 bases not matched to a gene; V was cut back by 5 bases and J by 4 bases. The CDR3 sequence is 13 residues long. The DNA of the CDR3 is TGTGCCAGCAGCCAAACAGGGGGCACTGAAGCTTTCTTT. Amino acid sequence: CASSQTGGTEAFF.

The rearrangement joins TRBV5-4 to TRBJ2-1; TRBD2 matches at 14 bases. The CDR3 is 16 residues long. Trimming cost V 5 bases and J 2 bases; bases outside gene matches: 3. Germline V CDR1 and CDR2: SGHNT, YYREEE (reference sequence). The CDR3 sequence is CASRATSGRAYNEQFF. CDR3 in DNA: TGTGCCAGCAGGGCGACTAGCGGGAGGGCCTACAATGAGCAGTTCTTC.

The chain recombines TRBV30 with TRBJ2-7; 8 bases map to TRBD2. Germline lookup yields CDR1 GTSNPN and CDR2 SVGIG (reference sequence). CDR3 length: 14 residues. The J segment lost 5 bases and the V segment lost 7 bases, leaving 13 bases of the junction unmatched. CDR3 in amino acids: CASGGALTGHEQYF. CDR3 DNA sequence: TGTGCCTCCGGGGGGGCCCTAACCGGGCACGAGCAGTACTTC.

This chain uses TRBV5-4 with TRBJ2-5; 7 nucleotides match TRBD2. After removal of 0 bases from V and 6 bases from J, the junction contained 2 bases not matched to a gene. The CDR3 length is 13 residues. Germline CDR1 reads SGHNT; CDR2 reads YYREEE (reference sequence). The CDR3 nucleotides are TGTGCCAGCAGCTTGGCGGGAGGTCAGACCCAGTACTTC. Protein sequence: CASSLAGGQTQYF.

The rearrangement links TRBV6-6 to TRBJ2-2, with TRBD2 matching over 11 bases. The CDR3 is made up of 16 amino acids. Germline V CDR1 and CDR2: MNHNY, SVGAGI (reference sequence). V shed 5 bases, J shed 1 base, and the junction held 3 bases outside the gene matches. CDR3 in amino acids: CASSPLAGGNTGELFF. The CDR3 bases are TGTGCCAGCAGTCCCCTAGCGGGGGGGAACACCGGGGAGCTGTTTTTT.

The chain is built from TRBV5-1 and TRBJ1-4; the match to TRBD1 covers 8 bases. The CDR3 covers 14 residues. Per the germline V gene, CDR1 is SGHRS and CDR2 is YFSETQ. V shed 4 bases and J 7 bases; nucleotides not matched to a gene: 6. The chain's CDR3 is CASSQDRAGEKLFF. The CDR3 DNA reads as TGCGCCAGCAGCCAGGACAGGGCGGGTGAAAAACTGTTTTTT. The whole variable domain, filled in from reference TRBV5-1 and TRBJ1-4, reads KAGVTQTPRYLIKTRGQQVTLSCSPISGHRSVSWYQQTPGQGLQFLFEYFSETQRNKGNFPGRFSGRQFSNSRSEMNVSTLELGDSALYLCASSQDRAGEKLFFGSGTQLSVL.

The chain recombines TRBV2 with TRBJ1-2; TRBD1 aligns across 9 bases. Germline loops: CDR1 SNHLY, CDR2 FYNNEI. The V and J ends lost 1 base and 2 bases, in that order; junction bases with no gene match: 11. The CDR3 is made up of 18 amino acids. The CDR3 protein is CASSEGPRSGTGNYGYTF. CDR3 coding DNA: TGTGCCAGCAGTGAAGGACCTCGATCCGGGACAGGGAACTATGGCTACACCTTC.

As DNA, the CDR3 is TGTGCCAGCAGCTTCGTGGGACAGGGGGGAGCCAAAAACATTCAGTACTTC. This encodes CASSFVGQGGAKNIQYF. This chain links TRBV27 with TRBJ2-4, with 11 bases fitting TRBD1. The CDR3 totals 17 residues. Trimming at V came to 6 bases and at J to 0 bases, leaving 7 bases not matched to a gene. Germline CDR1 and CDR2: MNHEY and SMNVEV (reference sequence).

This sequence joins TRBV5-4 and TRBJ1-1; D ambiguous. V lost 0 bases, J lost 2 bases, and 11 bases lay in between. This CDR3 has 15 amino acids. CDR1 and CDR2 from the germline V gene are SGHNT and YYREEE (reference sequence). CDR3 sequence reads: CASSLASGSNTEAFF. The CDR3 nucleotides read TGTGCCAGCAGCTTGGCGTCAGGTTCAAACACTGAAGCTTTCTTT.

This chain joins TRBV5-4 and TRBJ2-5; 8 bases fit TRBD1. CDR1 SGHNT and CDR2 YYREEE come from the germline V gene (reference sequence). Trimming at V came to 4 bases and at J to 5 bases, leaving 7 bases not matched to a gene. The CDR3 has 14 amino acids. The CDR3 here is CASSVQGAGETQYF. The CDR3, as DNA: TGTGCCAGCAGCGTCCAGGGGGCGGGGGAGACCCAGTACTTC.

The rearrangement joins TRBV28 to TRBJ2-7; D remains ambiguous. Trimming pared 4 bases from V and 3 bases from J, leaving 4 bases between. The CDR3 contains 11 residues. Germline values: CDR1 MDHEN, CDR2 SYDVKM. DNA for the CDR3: TGTGCCAGCAGTTCCGTCTACGAGCAGTACTTC. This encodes CASSSVYEQYF.